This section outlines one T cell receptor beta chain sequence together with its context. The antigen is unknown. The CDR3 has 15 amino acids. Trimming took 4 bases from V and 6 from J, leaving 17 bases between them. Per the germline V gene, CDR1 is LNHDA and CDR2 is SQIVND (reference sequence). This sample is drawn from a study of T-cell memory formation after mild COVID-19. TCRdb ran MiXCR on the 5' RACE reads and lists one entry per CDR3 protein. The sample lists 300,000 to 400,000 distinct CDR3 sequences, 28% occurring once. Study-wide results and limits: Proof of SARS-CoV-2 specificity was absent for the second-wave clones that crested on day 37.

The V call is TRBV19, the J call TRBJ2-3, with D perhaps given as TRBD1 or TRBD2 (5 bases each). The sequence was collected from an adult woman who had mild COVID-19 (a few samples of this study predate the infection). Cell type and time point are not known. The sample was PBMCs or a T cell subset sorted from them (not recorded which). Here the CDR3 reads CASSKVEAWGDTQYF. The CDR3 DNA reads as TGTGCCAGTAGTAAGGTGGAGGCCTGGGGGGATACGCAGTATTTT.